This T cell receptor beta chain came from a study of OX40 agonist ivuxolimab in advanced cancers. Study-wide results and limits: Some patients who did not respond also had low normalized T-cell clonal expansion. The study did not work out the antigen specificity of the expanded peripheral T cells.

In its sample, this clone was seen a few times. The target antigen is unknown. V gave up 3 bases and J gave up 9 bases; unmatched junction bases: 11. This CDR3 region has 14 residues. Germline V gives CDR1 SGHTA, CDR2 FQGNSA. Clones were read by immunoSEQ multiplex PCR, and TCRdb kept only the in-frame ones, dropping some. The table has about 83,000 clones, 75% to 95% seen once; the top ten hold around 0.39%. This sequence joins TRBV7-2 and TRBJ2-7; 7 positions agree with TRBD2. Sample: CD4+ or CD8+ T cells sorted from blood, taken in a trial of the OX40 agonist ivuxolimab. The receptor was isolated from an adult with an advanced solid tumor such as melanoma, head and neck, liver or kidney cancer. The CDR3 DNA sequence: TGTGCCAGCAGCTTGGCCGAACGGGAGGTGGTGCAGTACTTC. Its protein is CASSLAEREVVQYF.